This TCR beta chain was observed in a study of blood T cell repertoires in COVID-19. About the research overall: Samples representing acute and convalescent COVID-19 were sourced from the United States, Italy and Spain. Sample material is recorded as cDNA or gDNA derived from T cells, B-cell-depleted T cells, or PBMCs.

Trimming pared 1 base from V and 1 base from J, leaving 5 bases between. CDR3 length: 13 residues. Methods used by the authors: Estimates of nucleated cell counts were drawn from the amplification of reference gene primers. Using immunoSEQ multiplex PCR, the repertoire was profiled, and TCRdb retains in-frame clones only, with some absent. D and trimming were read from the DNA, whereas the V and J calls and clone size are those reported in that table. The sample contains around 110,000 clones, less than 85% of which appear only once. Sequenced sample: peripheral blood. This clonotype was sampled from a man under 40 with acute or convalescent COVID-19. The chain recombines TRBV12-3 or TRBV12-4 with TRBJ2-7, with D uncertain. This CDR3 reads CASSLGGSYEQYF. In DNA form, the CDR3 reads TGTGCCAGCAGTTTAGGCGGATCCTACGAGCAGTACTTC.